These 3 T cell receptor beta chains came from one sample sequenced in a study of graft-versus-host responses after intestinal transplantation. TCRdb keeps only in-frame clones here, not all; method: immunoSEQ multiplex PCR. The sample includes about 93,000 clones, approximately 92% of them seen just once. No antigen has been identified for these receptors. The specimen was unstimulated CD8+ T cells sorted from spleen or lymph node cells, collected before intestinal transplant. The receptors come from a human donor who received an intestinal transplant.

This chain uses TRBV27 with TRBJ2-5; TRBD2 matches at 9 bases. Losses at the gene ends were 2 bases for V and 5 bases for J; bases not matched to a gene: 3. Germline CDR1 MNHEY, CDR2 SMNVEV (reference sequence). CDR3 size: 14 residues. CDR3 bases: TGTGCCAGCAGTTTAGCGGGGGGGCGGGAGACCCAGTACTTC. It yields the protein CASSLAGGRETQYF.

This chain uses TRBV5-6 with TRBJ2-7; possibly TRBD1 for D (6 bases). Trimming took off 4 bases at V and 4 bases at J, with 9 bases between the two ends. Per germline, CDR1 SGHDT and CDR2 YYEEEE. The CDR3 loop spans 12 amino acids. This CDR3 reads CASSTQGYEQYF. CDR3 sequence (DNA): TGTGCCAGCAGCACGCAGGGGTACGAGCAGTACTTC.

The chain carries TRBV7-9 and TRBJ2-3; tentative D call: TRBD2 (6 bases). The CDR3 loop spans 17 amino acids. Germline lookup yields CDR1 SEHNR and CDR2 FQNEAQ (reference sequence). Trimming cost V 1 base and J 1 base, with 15 bases left between them. The CDR3 coding sequence is TGTGCCAGCAGCTTAGGGCCGATCGGGAGTGGCACAGATACGCAGTATTTT. Translating gives CASSLGPIGSGTDTQYF.